This passage covers 16 T cell receptor beta chains from one sample sequenced in a study of blood T cells in healthy people across ages. It was with a sample-barcoded 5' primer and a J-beta primer mix that a second PCR of about 7 to 12 cycles was run. TCRdb reprocessed the 5' RACE reads via MiXCR and lists one record per CDR3 protein. The data hold around 1,700,000 distinct CDR3 sequences, with approximately 30% observed a single time. The specimen was blood. These receptors all come from a woman aged 25 to 39 in good health.

This chain connects TRBV7-6 to TRBJ2-2, with D unclear. Per germline, CDR1 SGHVS and CDR2 FNYEAQ. The CDR3 is 10 amino acids. Trimming took off 8 bases at V and 7 bases at J, with 5 bases between the two ends. The CDR3 DNA follows: TGTGCCAGCGGCGGCGGGGAGCTGTTTTTT. Its protein is CASGGGELFF.

This clonotype has only a few counts. The chain combines TRBV27 with TRBJ2-1; 8 nucleotides align to TRBD2. CDR3 size: 15 residues. V lost 6 bases and J lost 4; bases outside the gene matches: 8. CDR1 is MNHEY and CDR2 is SMNVEV in the germline V gene (reference sequence). CDR3 sequence: CASSGGGNPYNEQFF. The CDR3 bases are TGTGCCAGCAGCGGCGGGGGGAACCCTTACAATGAGCAGTTCTTC.

As for this clonotype: An end of the junction differs from the germline gene, which may be a read error. The chain couples TRBV20-1 to TRBJ1-4; tentatively, D is TRBD1 (5 bases). The CDR3 has 13 amino acids. The germline V gene has CDR1 DFQATT and CDR2 SNEGSKA (reference sequence). CDR3: CSAESRVDEKRFF. The DNA for the CDR3 is TGCAGTGCTGAGAGCAGGGTTGACGAAAAACGGTTTTTT.

This rearrangement joins TRBV5-1 to TRBJ2-7; 7 bases fit TRBD2. With V trimmed by 2 bases and J by 0 bases, 11 bases remained unmatched. The CDR3 contains 17 residues. Germline CDR1 SGHRS, CDR2 YFSETQ. CDR3 DNA: TGCGCCAGCAGCTTAGAGAGAGCGGGACGGACCTCCTACGAGCAGTACTTC. The encoded protein is CASSLERAGRTSYEQYF.

The chain couples TRBV27 to TRBJ2-1, with unresolved D. Trimming shortened V by 5 bases and J by 7 bases, and 15 bases separated the two germline ends. This CDR3 has 14 residues. Germline assignment: CDR1 MNHEY and CDR2 SMNVEV (reference sequence). CDR3 nucleotide sequence: TGTGCCAGCAGTCCGTTCGGGCCCCTTAATGAGCAGTTCTTC. Translated, it gives CASSPFGPLNEQFF.

The rearrangement joins TRBV20-1 to TRBJ1-2; 8 nucleotides match TRBD1. Trimming took 5 bases from V and 2 from J; bases not matched to a gene: 13. CDR1 is DFQATT and CDR2 is SNEGSKA in the germline V gene (reference sequence). The CDR3 covers 16 residues. The chain's CDR3 is CSAEQGGMPSNYGYTF. CDR3 sequence (DNA): TGCAGTGCTGAACAGGGGGGGATGCCTTCCAACTATGGCTACACCTTC.

CDR3 coding DNA: TGTGCCAGCAGCTTAGGGACAGGGCTCTTCATCGGGGAGCTGTTTTTT. Protein sequence: CASSLGTGLFIGELFF. The chain recombines TRBV11-3 with TRBJ2-2, with TRBD1 matching 8 bases. Germline CDR1 reads SGHNT; CDR2 reads YENEEA. The CDR3 covers 16 residues. The V segment lost 1 base and the J segment 7 bases; nucleotides outside the gene matches: 8.

Concerning this clonotype itself: One junction end does not reproduce the germline sequence, and a read error may be involved. The V call is TRBV20-1, the J call TRBJ2-3; the D gene is possibly TRBD2 (5 bases). This CDR3 is built from 15 residues. Germline V gene sequence: CDR1 DFQATT, CDR2 SNEGSKA (reference sequence). The CDR3 loop reads CIARGSSESTDTQYF. CDR3 nucleotide sequence: TGCATTGCTAGAGGGAGTAGCGAGTCCACAGATACGCAGTATTTT.

The V gene is TRBV19, the J gene TRBJ1-5; a weak D match, TRBD1 (5 bases). CDR1 and CDR2 from the germline V gene are LNHDA and SQIVND (reference sequence). The V gene lost 4 bases and the J gene lost 4 bases, with 14 bases spanning the gap. This CDR3 has 15 amino acids. In DNA form, the CDR3 reads TGTGCCAGTAGTACGCCTGGGGCAGCAAATCAGCCCCAGCATTTT. Amino acids: CASSTPGAANQPQHF.

This chain links TRBV12-3 or TRBV12-4 with TRBJ2-7; TRBD2 matches at 7 bases. CDR3 length: 14 amino acids. V lost 5 bases to trimming and J lost 3 bases; unmatched junction nucleotides: 7. Here the CDR3 reads CASSPGGLFYEQYF. CDR3 DNA sequence: TGTGCCAGCAGTCCGGGAGGACTTTTCTACGAGCAGTACTTC.

This clonotype was observed at least ten times. This rearrangement joins TRBV29-1 to TRBJ2-7; the match to TRBD2 covers 14 bases. This CDR3 has 13 residues. V was pared by 6 bases and J by 9 bases, with 7 bases of the junction left unmatched. Germline V gene lookup returns CDR1 SQVTM and CDR2 ANQGSEA. This CDR3 is CSVGTSGGVGQYF. The CDR3 nucleotides read TGCAGCGTGGGGACTAGCGGGGGAGTCGGGCAGTACTTC.

This clonotype was counted many times. This chain links TRBV3-1 with TRBJ1-3; D not resolved. Trimming pared 6 bases from V and 4 bases from J, leaving 4 bases between. The CDR3 runs 11 residues. The germline V gene encodes CDR1 LGHDT and CDR2 YNNKEL (reference sequence). CDR3 protein: CASSYGNTIYF. The CDR3 region has the DNA TGTGCCAGCAGTTACGGAAACACCATATATTTT.

The chain uses TRBV25-1 and TRBJ1-4; 7 bases fit TRBD1. The germline gives CDR1 MGHDK, CDR2 SYGVNS. V dropped 3 bases and J dropped 5; count of bases not matched to a gene: 6. The CDR3 covers 15 residues. Here the CDR3 reads CASSDPQGENEKLFF. CDR3 coding DNA: TGTGCCAGCAGTGACCCTCAGGGGGAAAATGAAAAACTGTTTTTT. The whole variable domain, remainder taken from reference TRBV25-1 and TRBJ1-4, is EADIYQTPRYLVIGTGKKITLECSQTMGHDKMYWYQQDPGMELHLIHYSYGVNSTEKGDLSSESTVSRIRTEHFPLTLESARPSHTSQYLCASSDPQGENEKLFFGSGTQLSVL.

The chain carries TRBV4-3 and TRBJ1-1; 8 nucleotides agree with TRBD1. Germline V gene lookup returns CDR1 LGHNA and CDR2 YSLEER. The CDR3 runs to 17 residues. V lost 1 base, J lost 4 bases, and 11 bases stayed unmatched. The CDR3 loop is CASSQGQGAPERTEAFF. The DNA of the CDR3 is TGCGCCAGCAGCCAAGGGCAGGGGGCCCCCGAGCGCACTGAAGCTTTCTTT.

This clonotype was found a few times. The CDR3 here is CASSPPRLSEQFF. The DNA of the CDR3 is TGTGCCAGCAGCCCGCCCAGGTTGAGCGAGCAGTTCTTC. The chain joins TRBV9 to TRBJ2-1, with D hard to call. The CDR3 has 13 residues. The V end was cut by 4 bases, the J end by 10 bases, with 15 bases between. CDR1 is SGDLS, CDR2 YYNGEE, per germline.

Worth noting for this clonotype: One junction end does not reproduce the germline sequence, and a read error may be involved. This chain uses TRBV5-5 with TRBJ2-7; 7 bases align to TRBD1. Germline CDR1 and CDR2: SGHKS and YYEKEE (reference sequence). The CDR3 consists of 15 residues. The DNA of the CDR3 is TGTACCAGCAGCCCACAGGGGAAAGGCCCCTACGAGCAGTACTTC. Its protein product is CTSSPQGKGPYEQYF.